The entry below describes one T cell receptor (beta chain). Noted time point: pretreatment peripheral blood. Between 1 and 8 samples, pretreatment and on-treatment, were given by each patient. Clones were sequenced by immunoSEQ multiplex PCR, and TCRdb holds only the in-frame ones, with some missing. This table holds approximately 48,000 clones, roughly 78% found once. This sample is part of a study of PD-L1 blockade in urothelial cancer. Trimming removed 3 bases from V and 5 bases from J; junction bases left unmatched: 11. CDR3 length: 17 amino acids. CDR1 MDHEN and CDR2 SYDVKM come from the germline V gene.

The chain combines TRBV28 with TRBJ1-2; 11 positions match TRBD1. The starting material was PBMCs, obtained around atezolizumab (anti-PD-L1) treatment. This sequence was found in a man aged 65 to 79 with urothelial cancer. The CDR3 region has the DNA TGTGCCAGCAGTTTCCCTGGCTGGGACAGGGGGGCTTATGGCTACACCTTC. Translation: CASSFPGWDRGAYGYTF.